The 25 T cell receptor beta chains listed next were all sequenced from one sample in a study of response to subunit inactivated influenza vaccine. TCRdb re-called the RT-PCR reads through MiXCR, storing one row per CDR3 protein. The data hold about 300,000 distinct CDR3 sequences, with 20% to 25% observed a single time. Specimen: PBMCs from blood, collected less than 22 months after vaccination. These receptors originate from a man aged 50-75 years who received an inactivated influenza vaccine.

V is TRBV5-6 and J is TRBJ2-3; D unclear. Germline-derived CDR1 and CDR2 are SGHDT and YYEEEE. Trimming pared 1 base from V and 0 bases from J, leaving 9 bases between. CDR3 size: 15 residues. For the CDR3, the DNA is TGTGCCAGCAGCTTGATAGACGCAAGCACAGATACGCAGTATTTT. Translated: CASSLIDASTDTQYF.

The rearrangement links TRBV5-1 to TRBJ2-5, with TRBD1 as a possible D gene (5 bases). The V end was cut by 3 bases, the J end by 0 bases, with 9 bases between. Germline values: CDR1 SGHRS, CDR2 YFSETQ. This CDR3 is 14 amino acids long. The CDR3 region is CASSSQGNQETQYF. The CDR3 nucleotides are TGCGCCAGCAGCTCCCAGGGTAACCAAGAGACCCAGTACTTC. The full variable domain, its missing parts supplied by reference TRBV5-1 and TRBJ2-5, is KAGVTQTPRYLIKTRGQQVTLSCSPISGHRSVSWYQQTPGQGLQFLFEYFSETQRNKGNFPGRFSGRQFSNSRSEMNVSTLELGDSALYLCASSSQGNQETQYFGPGTRLLVL.

This chain connects TRBV30 to TRBJ1-2; a possible D gene is TRBD1 (5 bases). V was shortened by 0 bases and J by 2 bases, with 13 bases between the two germline ends. The CDR3 has 15 amino acids. Per germline, CDR1 GTSNPN and CDR2 SVGIG (reference sequence). The CDR3: CAWSVPDILNYGYTF. The CDR3 region has the DNA TGTGCCTGGAGTGTACCGGACATCTTGAACTATGGCTACACCTTC.

The J gene is TRBJ2-5, the V gene TRBV20-1; D tentatively reads TRBD1 or TRBD2 (5 bases each). The CDR3 is 15 residues long. Trimming left V 2 bases short and J 1 base short, with 14 bases between. CDR1 DFQATT and CDR2 SNEGSKA come from the germline V gene (reference sequence). The CDR3 loop reads CSARPGRSIQETQYF. The DNA for the CDR3 is TGCAGTGCTAGACCGGGACGGAGCATCCAAGAGACCCAGTACTTC.

J is TRBJ2-7 and V is TRBV5-1; TRBD2 might be the D (5 bases). Germline-derived CDR1 and CDR2 are SGHRS and YFSETQ. The V and J ends lost 0 bases and 5 bases respectively, with 9 bases between them. The CDR3 has 13 amino acids. The CDR3 is CASSLEPRDEQYF. The CDR3 region has the DNA TGCGCCAGCAGCTTGGAACCGCGGGACGAGCAGTACTTC.

The chain couples TRBV2 to TRBJ1-2; D is uncertain. V was cut by 10 bases and J by 5 bases, with 20 bases left in between. The length of the CDR3 is 14 residues. Germline CDR1 reads SNHLY; CDR2 reads FYNNEI. The CDR3, as DNA: TGTGCCACCGCCGCCGGGAAGGCCTTTTATGGCTACACCTTC. This translates into CATAAGKAFYGYTF.

The V gene is TRBV7-9, the J gene TRBJ1-2; D is possibly TRBD1 (6 bases). Germline V gives CDR1 SEHNR, CDR2 FQNEAQ (reference sequence). V lost 4 bases to trimming and J lost 7 bases, with 16 bases between them. The CDR3 contains 14 residues. The CDR3 region is CASSSTGQAFGYTF. The CDR3 region has the DNA TGTGCCAGCAGCTCGACAGGTCAGGCGTTTGGCTACACCTTC. Full variable domain (outside the CDR3, taken from reference TRBV7-9 and TRBJ1-2): DTGVSQNPRHKITKRGQNVTFRCDPISEHNRLYWYRQTLGQGPEFLTYFQNEAQLEKSRLLSDRFSAERPKGSFSTLEIQRTEQGDSAMYLCASSSTGQAFGYTFGSGTRLTVV.

The sample holds a few counts of this clonotype. The chain is built from TRBV25-1 and TRBJ2-3; TRBD2 agrees at 8 bases. V lost 1 base, J lost 2 bases, and 2 bases stayed unmatched. The CDR3 totals 15 residues. Per germline, CDR1 MGHDK and CDR2 SYGVNS. CDR3 amino acids: CASSELAGITDTQYF. The CDR3 coding sequence is TGTGCCAGCAGTGAATTAGCGGGGATCACAGATACGCAGTATTTT. Combining the CDR3 with reference TRBV25-1 and TRBJ2-3 gives the whole variable domain EADIYQTPRYLVIGTGKKITLECSQTMGHDKMYWYQQDPGMELHLIHYSYGVNSTEKGDLSSESTVSRIRTEHFPLTLESARPSHTSQYLCASSELAGITDTQYFGPGTRLTVL.

This clonotype was found many times. V and J are TRBV6-1 and TRBJ1-4, with 8 nucleotides matching TRBD1. The CDR3 is 15 residues long. CDR1 is MNHNS and CDR2 is SASEGT in the germline V gene. The V and J ends lost 6 bases and 7 bases, in that order; junction bases with no gene match: 10. The CDR3 loop reads CASSPTTGAGEKLFF. CDR3 DNA: TGTGCCAGCAGCCCTACGACAGGGGCGGGTGAAAAACTGTTTTTT.

The genes are TRBV3-1 and TRBJ1-4; the match to TRBD1 covers 10 bases. Trimming removed 1 base from V and 16 bases from J; junction bases left unmatched: 12. CDR1 LGHDT and CDR2 YNNKEL come from the germline V gene (reference sequence). The CDR3 consists of 15 residues. The CDR3 bases are TGTGCCAGCAGCCAAGGGCCGGGGACAGGGGAAAATTCGTTTTTT. This translates into CASSQGPGTGENSFF.

This clonotype was counted only a few times. The chain is built from TRBV10-1 and TRBJ1-1; no clear D gene. CDR1 WNHNN and CDR2 SYGVQD come from the germline V gene (reference sequence). The CDR3 has 14 amino acids. V was cut by 3 bases and J by 1 base, with 9 bases left in between. The CDR3 DNA follows: TGCGCCAGCAGTGATGGCAGAGCGAACACTGAAGCTTTCTTT. It encodes CASSDGRANTEAFF.

The rearrangement uses TRBV27 and TRBJ2-1, with D possibly called TRBD1 or TRBD2 (5 bases each). Trimming removed 5 bases from V and 0 bases from J, with 11 bases in between. CDR1 is MNHEY, CDR2 SMNVEV, per germline (reference sequence). This CDR3 spans 15 amino acids. The CDR3 nucleotides read TGTGCCAGCAGTCCAGGGACGTCCTCCTACAATGAGCAGTTCTTC. The encoded protein is CASSPGTSSYNEQFF.

The rearrangement links TRBV5-6 to TRBJ1-2, with D tentatively TRBD1 (6 bases). The V gene's germline CDR1 is SGHDT and CDR2 YYEEEE. The CDR3 is made up of 14 amino acids. The V gene lost 3 bases and the J gene lost 1 base, with 10 bases spanning the gap. The CDR3, as DNA: TGTGCCAGCAGCTCCGACAGGTATAACTATGGCTACACCTTC. Translated, it gives CASSSDRYNYGYTF.

There are many counts of this clonotype. The chain is built from TRBV7-2 and TRBJ2-3, with D perhaps TRBD2 (5 bases). CDR1 is SGHTA and CDR2 is FQGNSA in the germline V gene. Trimming shortened V by 4 bases and J by 0 bases, and 5 bases separated the two germline ends. CDR3 length equals 13 residues. This chain's CDR3 is CASSWTSTDTQYF. The CDR3 DNA reads TGTGCCAGCAGCTGGACTAGCACAGATACGCAGTATTTT.

The rearrangement links TRBV10-3 to TRBJ2-1; 9 nucleotides agree with TRBD1. CDR1 and CDR2 from the germline V gene are ENHRY and SYGVKD. Trimming removed 6 bases from V and 7 bases from J; junction bases left unmatched: 4. The CDR3 spans 13 residues. The CDR3 nucleotides read TGTGCCATCAGGAGACAGGGGGAGAATGAGCAGTTCTTC. Residues: CAIRRQGENEQFF.

This clonotype appeared a few times. V is TRBV30 and J is TRBJ1-5; possible D gene TRBD1, 5 bases. Looked up from germline, CDR1 is GTSNPN and CDR2 is SVGIG (reference sequence). Trimming took 3 bases from V and 9 from J, leaving 24 bases between them. This CDR3 is built from 16 residues. The CDR3: CAWSPGGYGALGPQHF. The CDR3 bases are TGTGCCTGGAGCCCGGGGGGATATGGGGCTTTAGGGCCCCAGCATTTT.

This clonotype was seen ten or more times. The chain has TRBV4-2 and TRBJ1-6, with 9 bases identical to TRBD1. The CDR3 length is 15 residues. Germline CDR1 and CDR2: LGHNA and YNFKEQ. Germline trimming cut 0 bases from V and 9 bases from J; bases unmatched to any gene: 3. The CDR3, as DNA: TGTGCCAGCAGCCAAGAGGGACAGGGAAGTTCACCCCTCCACTTT. Translation gives CASSQEGQGSSPLHF.

The chain employs TRBV15 and TRBJ1-1, with 9 bases lining up with TRBD1. J gave up 4 bases and V 5 bases, and 5 bases lay outside the gene matches. The CDR3 loop spans 14 amino acids. The V gene's germline CDR1 is LNHNV and CDR2 YYDKDF (reference sequence). The CDR3 here is CATSAQGAGTEAFF. In DNA, the CDR3 is TGTGCCACCAGCGCACAGGGGGCGGGCACTGAAGCTTTCTTT.

This clonotype was recorded a few times. This chain joins TRBV4-1 and TRBJ2-1; 10 bases map to TRBD2. Germline CDR1 and CDR2: MGHRA and YSYEKL. J gave up 8 bases and V 2 bases, and 6 bases lay outside the gene matches. This CDR3 has 15 amino acids. The CDR3 DNA follows: TGCGCCAGCAGCCAACCAGCGGGGGGGCTATATGAGCAGTTCTTC. Its protein product is CASSQPAGGLYEQFF.

The sample holds many counts of this clonotype. The chain combines TRBV4-1 with TRBJ1-1, with D unclear. The CDR3 is 14 amino acids. The V end was cut by 0 bases, the J end by 4 bases, with 9 bases between. Germline V lookup: CDR1 MGHRA, CDR2 YSYEKL. CDR3 amino acids: CASSQEWGGTEAFF. The CDR3 DNA reads TGCGCCAGCAGCCAAGAATGGGGTGGCACTGAAGCTTTCTTT.

J is TRBJ2-3 and V is TRBV5-1, with a weak D call TRBD1 (5 bases). This CDR3 has 14 amino acids. V lost 5 bases to trimming and J lost 2 bases, with 12 bases between them. In germline, CDR1 is SGHRS, CDR2 YFSETQ. The CDR3 region is CASRYDRYTDTQYF. CDR3 sequence (DNA): TGCGCCAGCAGGTACGACAGATACACAGATACGCAGTATTTT.

The chain links TRBV6-5 to TRBJ2-2; TRBD2 might be the D (6 bases). The CDR3 runs 14 residues. The V gene's germline CDR1 is MNHEY and CDR2 SVGAGI. Deletions cut 4 bases from V and 4 bases from J, with 10 bases between. The CDR3 coding sequence is TGTGCCAGCAGTTCAGGACTATTCACCGGGGAGCTGTTTTTT. Its protein is CASSSGLFTGELFF.

This clonotype was detected a few times. This rearrangement joins TRBV28 to TRBJ1-4, with D uncertain. The CDR3 spans 14 residues. Germline CDR1 reads MDHEN; CDR2 reads SYDVKM. V lost 6 bases, J lost 4 bases, and 12 bases lay in between. The CDR3 protein is CASSYDRYNEKLFF. CDR3 coding DNA: TGTGCCAGCAGCTACGACCGGTATAATGAAAAACTGTTTTTT.

The chain employs TRBV9 and TRBJ1-1, with D hard to call. Germline V CDR1 and CDR2: SGDLS, YYNGEE. V dropped 1 base and J dropped 4 bases, with 8 bases sitting between them. The CDR3 is 13 residues long. The CDR3: CASSVRLGTEAFF. In DNA form, the CDR3 reads TGTGCCAGCAGCGTAAGATTGGGCACTGAAGCTTTCTTT.

This clonotype was seen a few times. The rearrangement links TRBV29-1 to TRBJ2-2; no clear D. Trimming removed 3 bases from V and 1 base from J, with 6 bases in between. This CDR3 contains 13 residues. Germline loops: CDR1 SQVTM, CDR2 ANQGSEA. The CDR3 DNA is TGCAGCGTTGATTTCAAGAACACCGGGGAGCTGTTTTTT. This codes for CSVDFKNTGELFF.